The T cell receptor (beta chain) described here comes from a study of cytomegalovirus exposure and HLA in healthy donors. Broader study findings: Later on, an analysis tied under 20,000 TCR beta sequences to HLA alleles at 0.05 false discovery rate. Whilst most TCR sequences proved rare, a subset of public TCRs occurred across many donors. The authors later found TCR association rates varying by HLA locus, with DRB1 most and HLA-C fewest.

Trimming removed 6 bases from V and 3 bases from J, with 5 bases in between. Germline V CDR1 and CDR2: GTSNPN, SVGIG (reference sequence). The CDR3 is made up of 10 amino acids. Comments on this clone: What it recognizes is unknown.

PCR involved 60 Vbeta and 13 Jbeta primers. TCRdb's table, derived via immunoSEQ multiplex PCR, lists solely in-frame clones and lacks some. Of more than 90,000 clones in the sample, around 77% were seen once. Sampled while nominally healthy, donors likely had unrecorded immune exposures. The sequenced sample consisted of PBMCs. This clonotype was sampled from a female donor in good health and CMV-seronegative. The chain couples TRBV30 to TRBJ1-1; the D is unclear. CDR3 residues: CACSDTEAFF. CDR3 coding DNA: TGTGCCTGTTCCGACACTGAAGCTTTCTTT.